The rows below give T cell receptor beta chains drawn from one sample of a study of blood T cell repertoires in COVID-19. The repertoire was sequenced with immunoSEQ multiplex PCR; TCRdb's copy has only in-frame clones and lacks some. The sample records about 77,000 clones, 80% being singletons. Sequencing was carried out using peripheral blood. The receptors shown here come from a woman between 65 and 79 years old with acute or convalescent COVID-19. Both conserved end residues are part of each CDR3. Fields, in order: V gene, J gene, CDR3 protein.

V gene: TRBV6-4
J gene: TRBJ1-1
CDR3 protein: CASSEKGDREAFF

V gene: TRBV7-3
J gene: TRBJ2-3
CDR3 protein: CASSLGAGALHGTQYF

V gene: TRBV7-6
J gene: TRBJ2-3
CDR3 protein: CARVGGLTDTQYF

V gene: TRBV6-2/TRBV6-3
J gene: TRBJ2-3
CDR3 protein: CASSYGLAGGTDTQYF

V gene: TRBV13
J gene: TRBJ1-2
CDR3 protein: CASSLVDRGNGYTF

V gene: TRBV12-3/TRBV12-4
J gene: TRBJ1-1
CDR3 protein: CASSLSGSPEAFF

V gene: TRBV9
J gene: TRBJ2-7
CDR3 protein: CASSEDSDYEQYF

V gene: TRBV6-2/TRBV6-3
J gene: TRBJ2-5
CDR3 protein: CASSYSRDTYQETQYF

V gene: TRBV24-1
J gene: TRBJ1-5
CDR3 protein: CATSDRGQPQHF

V gene: TRBV7-9
J gene: TRBJ1-2
CDR3 protein: CASSPGQLNYGYTF

V gene: TRBV4-2
J gene: TRBJ1-3
CDR3 protein: CASSQDKAGAGGNTIYF

V gene: TRBV11-3
J gene: TRBJ2-1
CDR3 protein: CASSSRDRGLNEQFF

V gene: TRBV29-1
J gene: TRBJ1-1
CDR3 protein: CSVERDRDLNTEAFF

V gene: TRBV3-1/TRBV3-2
J gene: TRBJ2-3
CDR3 protein: CASSQRTSGGSTDTQYF

V gene: TRBV19
J gene: TRBJ1-3
CDR3 protein: CASRPPTGASGNTIYF

V gene: TRBV7-6
J gene: TRBJ2-7
CDR3 protein: CASSSRSSYEQYF

V gene: TRBV7-9
J gene: TRBJ1-2
CDR3 protein: CASSLQGGRAGDGYTF

V gene: TRBV27
J gene: TRBJ2-2
CDR3 protein: CASSSQGSNTGELFF

V gene: TRBV7-7
J gene: TRBJ1-1
CDR3 protein: CASSLSQGARTRSNTEAFF

V gene: TRBV19
J gene: TRBJ1-6
CDR3 protein: CASSMGRNNSPLHF

V gene: TRBV3-1/TRBV3-2
J gene: TRBJ1-1
CDR3 protein: CASSQPAGGAFF

V gene: TRBV24-1
J gene: TRBJ2-5
CDR3 protein: CATSDPTRGQETQYF

V gene: TRBV7-4
J gene: TRBJ1-2
CDR3 protein: CASTRWAQGKGGGGYTF

V gene: TRBV7-9
J gene: TRBJ2-5
CDR3 protein: CASSLVIGGLQETQYF

V gene: TRBV6-5
J gene: TRBJ2-3
CDR3 protein: CASSYRGTSADTQYF

V gene: TRBV19
J gene: TRBJ2-5
CDR3 protein: CASSSTIQETQYF

V gene: TRBV7-2
J gene: TRBJ2-2
CDR3 protein: CASITSGGINTGELFF

V gene: TRBV25-1
J gene: TRBJ2-7
CDR3 protein: CASSDRTGLPYEQYF

V gene: TRBV29-1
J gene: TRBJ2-1
CDR3 protein: CSVARNYEQFF

V gene: TRBV7-2
J gene: TRBJ1-1
CDR3 protein: CASSPTGVWDTEAFF

V gene: TRBV27
J gene: TRBJ2-3
CDR3 protein: CASSPLAGGSITQYF

V gene: TRBV7-9
J gene: TRBJ2-7
CDR3 protein: CASSPPTGPLYEQYF

V gene: TRBV19
J gene: TRBJ2-3
CDR3 protein: CASTPPGAGWNTDTQYF

V gene: TRBV12-3/TRBV12-4
J gene: TRBJ2-1
CDR3 protein: CASSISNSEQFF

V gene: TRBV3-1/TRBV3-2
J gene: TRBJ2-3
CDR3 protein: CASSHLTSGGTDTQYF

V gene: TRBV27
J gene: TRBJ1-1
CDR3 protein: CASSTLRQFTEAFF

V gene: TRBV3-1/TRBV3-2
J gene: TRBJ2-1
CDR3 protein: CASSQGGGGILYEQFF